These 21 T cell receptor beta chains came from one sample sequenced in a study of blood T cell repertoires in COVID-19. TCRdb keeps only in-frame clones here, not all; method: immunoSEQ multiplex PCR. The sample includes under 250,000 clones, 83% of them seen just once. The sequenced material came from peripheral blood. The receptors shown here come from a human donor in a cohort sampled during active COVID-19.

The V gene is TRBV9, the J gene TRBJ2-7; no clear D. Germline V lookup: CDR1 SGDLS, CDR2 YYNGEE. Trimming pared 0 bases from V and 2 bases from J, leaving 9 bases between. The CDR3 sequence is 14 residues long. The CDR3 DNA is TGTGCCAGCAGCGTAGATGGAGTTACCTACGAGCAGTACTTC. This sequence encodes CASSVDGVTYEQYF.

The chain is built from TRBV5-1 and TRBJ1-4; 7 bases match TRBD1. Germline V gene lookup returns CDR1 SGHRS and CDR2 YFSETQ. The junction had 15 bases not matched to a gene; V was cut back by 2 bases and J by 8 bases. CDR3 length equals 17 residues. Written as DNA, the CDR3 is TGCGCCAGCAGCTTAAGGCGGGCCCGACAGGGACGAGAAAAACTGTTTTTT. Its translation is CASSLRRARQGREKLFF. The full variable domain, its missing parts supplied by reference TRBV5-1 and TRBJ1-4, is KAGVTQTPRYLIKTRGQQVTLSCSPISGHRSVSWYQQTPGQGLQFLFEYFSETQRNKGNFPGRFSGRQFSNSRSEMNVSTLELGDSALYLCASSLRRARQGREKLFFGSGTQLSVL.

CDR3 protein: CASTDRGPSNQPQHF. The DNA of the CDR3 is TGTGCCAGCACCGACAGGGGACCTAGCAATCAGCCCCAGCATTTT. The rearrangement joins TRBV6-5 to TRBJ1-5; the match to TRBD1 covers 8 bases. This CDR3 is built from 15 residues. Looked up from germline, CDR1 is MNHEY and CDR2 is SVGAGI. V was clipped by 7 bases and J by 0 bases; unmatched bases: 5.

The chain has TRBV18 and TRBJ2-7; 8 bases agree with TRBD1. CDR1 is KGHSH and CDR2 is LQKENI in the germline V gene. V shed 3 bases, J shed 3 bases, and the junction held 4 bases outside the gene matches. The length of the CDR3 is 14 residues. The CDR3 DNA is TGTGCCAGCTCACCGACAGGGGCAAACTACGAGCAGTACTTC. Translating gives CASSPTGANYEQYF.

The chain combines TRBV28 with TRBJ2-1; D is undetermined. The CDR3 extends over 16 amino acids. The germline V gene encodes CDR1 MDHEN and CDR2 SYDVKM. The germline V and J ends were trimmed by 3 bases and 1 base, with 13 bases remaining between them. In DNA, the CDR3 is TGTGCCAGCAGTTTCCCGGCCCAACTATCCTACAATGAGCAGTTCTTC. Protein product: CASSFPAQLSYNEQFF. Based on the CDR3 plus reference TRBV28 and TRBJ2-1, the full variable domain is DVKVTQSSRYLVKRTGEKVFLECVQDMDHENMFWYRQDPGLGLRLIYFSYDVKMKEKGDIPEGYSVSREKKERFSLILESASTNQTSMYLCASSFPAQLSYNEQFFGPGTRLTVL.

The chain couples TRBV3-1 (or the pseudogene TRBV3-2) to TRBJ2-7; 7 bases map to TRBD1. V lost 0 bases to trimming and J lost 4 bases; unmatched junction nucleotides: 9. In germline, CDR1 is LGHDT, CDR2 YNNKEL (reference sequence). CDR3 size: 16 residues. The CDR3 protein is CASSQDGQVWGYEQYF. The CDR3, as DNA: TGTGCCAGCAGCCAAGATGGACAGGTCTGGGGTTACGAGCAGTACTTC.

Concerning this clone: Distinct nucleotide sequences in the sample also encode this CDR3. This rearrangement joins TRBV5-1 to TRBJ2-7; TRBD1 matches 9 bases. The CDR3 sequence is 13 residues long. Trimming cost V 3 bases and J 4 bases; bases outside gene matches: 2. Germline V gives CDR1 SGHRS, CDR2 YFSETQ. DNA of the CDR3: TGCGCCAGCAGCTCCGGACAGGGGTACGAGCAGTACTTC. This translates into CASSSGQGYEQYF. Full variable domain (outside the CDR3, taken from reference TRBV5-1 and TRBJ2-7): KAGVTQTPRYLIKTRGQQVTLSCSPISGHRSVSWYQQTPGQGLQFLFEYFSETQRNKGNFPGRFSGRQFSNSRSEMNVSTLELGDSALYLCASSSGQGYEQYFGPGTRLTVT.

The V and J genes are TRBV12-3 or TRBV12-4 and TRBJ2-7, with TRBD1 as a possible D gene (5 bases). V was pared by 8 bases and J by 3 bases, with 8 bases between. The length of the CDR3 is 11 residues. The CDR3 region is CASGRGYEQYF. For the CDR3, the DNA is TGTGCCAGCGGAAGGGGCTACGAGCAGTACTTC.

This clone has more than one count but fewer than ten. The chain uses TRBV7-2 and TRBJ2-1, with D perhaps matching TRBD2 (6 bases). Per the germline V gene, CDR1 is SGHTA and CDR2 is FQGNSA. This CDR3 has 15 amino acids. Trimming left V 5 bases short and J 2 bases short, with 13 bases between. The CDR3 region is CASSLRTTTYNEQFF. DNA of the CDR3: TGTGCCAGCAGCCTCCGGACTACCACCTACAATGAGCAGTTCTTC. Full variable domain (rest looked up from reference TRBV7-2 and TRBJ2-1): GAGVSQSPSNKVTEKGKDVELRCDPISGHTALYWYRQSLGQGLEFLIYFQGNSAPDKSGLPSDRFSAERTGGSVSTLTIQRTQQEDSAVYLCASSLRTTTYNEQFFGPGTRLTVL.

The chain links TRBV7-8 to TRBJ1-6; 9 bases agree with TRBD1. This CDR3 is built from 16 residues. After removal of 3 bases from V and 5 bases from J, the junction contained 5 bases not matched to a gene. Germline assignment: CDR1 SGHVS and CDR2 FQNEAQ. The CDR3 spells CASSLGQGSNNSPLHF. CDR3 sequence (DNA): TGTGCCAGCAGCTTGGGACAGGGCAGCAATAATTCACCCCTCCACTTT.

V is TRBV5-1 and J is TRBJ2-7; 12 nucleotides line up with TRBD1. Trimming at V came to 0 bases and at J to 2 bases, leaving 9 bases not matched to a gene. Looked up from germline, CDR1 is SGHRS and CDR2 is YFSETQ. The CDR3 consists of 18 residues. CDR3 sequence reads: CASSLGPGQGANTYEQYF. CDR3 sequence (DNA): TGCGCCAGCAGCTTGGGGCCGGGACAGGGGGCGAATACCTACGAGCAGTACTTC.

This clone has just a few counts. The V and J genes are TRBV30 and TRBJ2-7; possible D gene TRBD2, 5 bases. From germline, CDR1 is GTSNPN and CDR2 SVGIG (reference sequence). V lost 8 bases and J lost 1, with 9 bases in between. This CDR3 has 11 residues. Written as DNA, the CDR3 is TGTGCCCAGACTATTTCCTACGAGCAGTACTTC. It is translated as CAQTISYEQYF.

This clone has more than one count but fewer than ten. The J gene is TRBJ2-7, the V gene TRBV6-6; 11 bases are a match to TRBD1. Germline CDR1 and CDR2: MNHNY and SVGAGI (reference sequence). The V and J ends lost 3 bases and 6 bases, in that order; junction bases with no gene match: 4. The CDR3 consists of 14 residues. CDR3 protein: CASSYGGQGGEQYF. CDR3 DNA sequence: TGTGCCAGCAGTTATGGGGGACAGGGGGGCGAGCAGTACTTC.

This chain links TRBV6-2 or TRBV6-3 with TRBJ1-2; D possibly corresponds to TRBD1 (6 bases). V lost 5 bases and J 4 bases, leaving 14 bases between the germline ends. This CDR3 has 14 amino acids. Germline-derived CDR1 and CDR2 are MNHEY and SVGEGT. CDR3 sequence (DNA): TGTGCCAGCAGTAGTTCAGGGGAAATCTATGGCTACACCTTC. Translating it yields CASSSSGEIYGYTF.

The V call is TRBV9, the J call TRBJ2-1, with TRBD2 matching over 13 bases. This CDR3 contains 15 residues. V was pared by 5 bases and J by 6 bases, with 5 bases of the junction left unmatched. CDR1 and CDR2 from the germline V gene are SGDLS and YYNGEE. CDR3 DNA sequence: TGTGCCAGCAGTAAAGGGACTAGCGGGGCCAATGAGCAGTTCTTC. Protein sequence: CASSKGTSGANEQFF.

This chain joins TRBV19 and TRBJ1-5; 8 nucleotides align to TRBD1. Unmatched junction bases numbered 5, after V lost 7 bases and J lost 6 bases. Germline V gene data show CDR1 as LNHDA and CDR2 as SQIVND (reference sequence). The CDR3 has 13 residues. Here the CDR3 reads CASIGQGRQPQHF. The CDR3 nucleotides read TGTGCCAGTATCGGACAGGGCCGTCAGCCCCAGCATTTT.

This clone appeared a few times. Additional DNA sequences in this sample encode the identical CDR3. The chain recombines TRBV6-6 with TRBJ1-3; the match to TRBD1 covers 10 bases. The germline V gene has CDR1 MNHNY and CDR2 SVGAGI (reference sequence). This CDR3 spans 15 amino acids. Trimming at V came to 6 bases and at J to 4 bases, leaving 6 bases not matched to a gene. In DNA, the CDR3 is TGTGCCAGCAGCCTAGGGACAGGGGACGGAAACACCATATATTTT. Translation gives CASSLGTGDGNTIYF.

J is TRBJ1-6 and V is TRBV25-1, with TRBD1 identical over 7 bases. The J segment lost 13 bases and the V segment lost 5 bases, leaving 11 bases of the junction unmatched. The CDR3 sequence is 14 residues long. Germline values: CDR1 MGHDK, CDR2 SYGVNS. CDR3 amino acids: CASSSRTGVNPLHF. DNA for the CDR3: TGTGCCAGCAGTTCTCGGACAGGAGTCAATCCCCTCCACTTT.

This chain connects TRBV19 to TRBJ2-2, with D tentatively TRBD2 (6 bases). The V end was cut by 1 base, the J end by 4 bases, with 7 bases between. The CDR3 is 14 amino acids. The germline gives CDR1 LNHDA, CDR2 SQIVND (reference sequence). The CDR3 spells CASSIAGLTGELFF. In DNA, the CDR3 is TGTGCCAGTAGTATAGCGGGACTCACCGGGGAGCTGTTTTTT.

This rearrangement joins TRBV3-1 (or the pseudogene TRBV3-2) to TRBJ2-1; 14 bases align to TRBD2. The ends lost 1 base at V and 7 bases at J; junction bases unmatched: 3. Germline CDR1 and CDR2: LGHDT and YNNKEL (reference sequence). The CDR3 has 16 amino acids. The CDR3 bases are TGTGCCAGCAGCCAAGGGACTAGCGGGGGGAGGAATGAGCAGTTCTTC. Its protein is CASSQGTSGGRNEQFF.

V and J are TRBV28 and TRBJ1-6, with 8 nucleotides matching TRBD1. With 5 bases clipped from V and 7 bases from J, the junction kept 7 bases outside the gene matches. The length of the CDR3 is 15 residues. Germline CDR1 reads MDHEN; CDR2 reads SYDVKM. CDR3 amino acids: CASSVTTGVNSPLHF. The CDR3 DNA follows: TGTGCCAGCAGTGTCACGACAGGGGTCAATTCACCCCTCCACTTT.